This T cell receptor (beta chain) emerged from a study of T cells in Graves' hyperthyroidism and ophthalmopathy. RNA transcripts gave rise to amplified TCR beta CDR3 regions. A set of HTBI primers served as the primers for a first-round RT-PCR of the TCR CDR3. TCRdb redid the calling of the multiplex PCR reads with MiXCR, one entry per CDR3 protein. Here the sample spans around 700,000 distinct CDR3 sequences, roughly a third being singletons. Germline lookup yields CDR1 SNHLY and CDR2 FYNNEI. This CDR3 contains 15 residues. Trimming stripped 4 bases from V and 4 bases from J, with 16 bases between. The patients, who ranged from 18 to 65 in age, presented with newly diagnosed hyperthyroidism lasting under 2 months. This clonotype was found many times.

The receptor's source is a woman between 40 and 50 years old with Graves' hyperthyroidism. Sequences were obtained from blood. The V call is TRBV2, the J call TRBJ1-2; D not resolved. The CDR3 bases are TGTGCCAGCAGTGGAGGATTGAGGTCGGGCTATGGCTACACCTTC. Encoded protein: CASSGGLRSGYGYTF.